This T cell receptor beta chain originates from a study of identical twins. Template switching added a universal primer binding site, and final cDNA carried unique molecular identifiers. Each CDR3 protein gets one entry after TCRdb re-called the 5' RACE reads with MiXCR. The sample yields hundreds of thousands of distinct CDR3 sequences, about 20% seen once. Notes on the study in general: The presence of invariant MAIT and iNKT cells could partly confound analyses of zero-insertion sequences.

This clonotype was observed at least ten times. Its antigen is as yet unknown. The CDR3 totals 11 residues. V lost 7 bases and J 5 bases, leaving 6 bases between the germline ends. Germline assignment: CDR1 SGHTA and CDR2 FQGNSA. These data are also associated with another study on T cells expressing NK-cell markers. That work adds: The authors applied an anti-gamma-delta TCR antibody in several experiments, and it restricted sorting to alpha-beta TCR T cells. Whether expanded NKG2C+ T cell clones were HCMV specific stayed uncertain.

Material: PBMCs. J is TRBJ2-1 and V is TRBV7-2; D is uncertain. The receptor comes from a woman between 18 and 30 years old in good health. The CDR3 here is CASTDDNEQFF. The CDR3 nucleotides read TGTGCCAGCACTGACGACAATGAGCAGTTCTTC.